These 10 T cell receptor beta chains were sequenced from one sample in a study of patients and donors after allogeneic stem cell transplantation. TCRdb analysed the RT-PCR reads with MiXCR anew, one entry per CDR3 protein. Of 160,000 or so distinct CDR3 sequences in the sample, roughly 22% were seen once. The sample taken for sequencing was blood, either unsorted or a sorted T cell fraction (not recorded which). The receptors stem from a human donor who was either an allogeneic HSCT recipient or a stem cell or donor lymphocyte infusion donor (not recorded which). It is not recorded whose cells these are; they may come from a transplant donor.

The rearrangement uses TRBV20-1 and TRBJ1-1; D gene uncertain. The CDR3 runs to 14 residues. Trimming left V 3 bases short and J 3 bases short, with 14 bases between. Looked up from germline, CDR1 is DFQATT and CDR2 is SNEGSKA (reference sequence). CDR3 sequence reads: CSARPTIKDTEAFF. CDR3 coding DNA: TGCAGTGCTAGGCCTACCATTAAGGACACTGAAGCTTTCTTT.

This clonotype has ten or more counts. The chain employs TRBV7-9 and TRBJ1-3, with no clear D. This CDR3 has 16 amino acids. The germline V gene encodes CDR1 SEHNR and CDR2 FQNEAQ (reference sequence). Trimming removed 0 bases at V and 2 bases at J, with 11 bases between. CDR3 DNA: TGTGCCAGCAGCTTAGCCTCGACATACACTGGAAACACCATATATTTT. It encodes CASSLASTYTGNTIYF.

The J gene is TRBJ2-1, the V gene TRBV12-3 or TRBV12-4; the match to TRBD2 covers 13 bases. Trimming removed 7 bases from V and 6 bases from J; junction bases left unmatched: 6. The CDR3 is 15 residues long. For the CDR3, the DNA is TGTGCCAGCACCCAACTAGCGGGAGGGTCCAATGAGCAGTTCTTC. Its protein product is CASTQLAGGSNEQFF.

This clonotype has only a few counts. The chain carries TRBV6-5 and TRBJ1-2; no definite D call. Trimming pared 6 bases from V and 4 bases from J, leaving 12 bases between. Germline-derived CDR1 and CDR2 are MNHEY and SVGAGI. This CDR3 contains 13 residues. The CDR3 bases are TGTGCCAGCAGCCCTGTAGGAAGCTATGGCTACACCTTC. Translation gives CASSPVGSYGYTF.

On this clonotype: Its ends do not fully match the called genes, so a read error is possible. The chain employs TRBV7-9 and TRBJ1-2, with D possibly TRBD1 on 6 matching bases. The CDR3 length is 14 residues. Germline V CDR1 and CDR2: SEHNR, FQNEAQ (reference sequence). Here the CDR3 reads CASSLTRLLQGYIF. CDR3 in DNA: TGTGCCAGCAGCTTAACCCGACTTTTACAGGGCTACATCTTC.

This clonotype appeared a few times. The V call is TRBV7-9, the J call TRBJ2-1; 9 nucleotides line up with TRBD2. The CDR3 consists of 16 residues. CDR1 is SEHNR, CDR2 FQNEAQ, per germline (reference sequence). V shed 5 bases and J 7 bases; nucleotides not matched to a gene: 12. CDR3 in amino acids: CASSLWVAGVNNEQFF. For the CDR3, the DNA is TGTGCCAGCAGCCTTTGGGTAGCGGGAGTAAATAATGAGCAGTTCTTC.

V gene TRBV5-1 combines with J gene TRBJ2-5; 10 positions match TRBD2. Germline V gives CDR1 SGHRS, CDR2 YFSETQ. V was clipped by 7 bases and J by 5 bases; unmatched bases: 8. The CDR3 consists of 14 residues. The CDR3 nucleotides read TGCGCCAGCGGAACTAGCGGGGTTTCGGAGACCCAGTACTTC. It is translated as CASGTSGVSETQYF.

V gene TRBV29-1 combines with J gene TRBJ2-5; D is tentatively TRBD1 or TRBD2 (5 bases each). Looked up from germline, CDR1 is SQVTM and CDR2 is ANQGSEA. The CDR3 has 13 residues. Trimming left V 6 bases short and J 5 bases short, with 16 bases between. The CDR3 nucleotides are TGCAGCGTCCTGGGACGGCCCGGGGAGACCCAGTACTTC. As protein: CSVLGRPGETQYF. The entire variable domain, with the rest obtained from reference TRBV29-1 and TRBJ2-5, is as follows: SAVISQKPSRDICQRGTSLTIQCQVDSQVTMMFWYRQQPGQSLTLIATANQGSEATYESGFVIDKFPISRPNLTFSTLTVSNMSPEDSSIYLCSVLGRPGETQYFGPGTRLLVL.

V is TRBV20-1 and J is TRBJ2-1, with 8 bases lining up with TRBD2. V dropped 3 bases and J dropped 2; count of bases not matched to a gene: 3. Germline CDR1 reads DFQATT; CDR2 reads SNEGSKA (reference sequence). The CDR3 spans 14 residues. This CDR3 reads CSASRGGPYNEQFF. The DNA of the CDR3 is TGCAGTGCTAGCCGGGGGGGGCCCTACAATGAGCAGTTCTTC.

The chain recombines TRBV4-3 with TRBJ2-7, with unresolved D. V was pared by 0 bases and J by 3 bases, with 9 bases between. Germline CDR1 is LGHNA and CDR2 is YSLEER. The CDR3 has 14 residues. The CDR3 bases are TGCGCCAGCAGCCAAGATACGGCCGACTACGAGCAGTACTTC. This gives the protein CASSQDTADYEQYF.